Below are 27 T cell receptor beta chains sequenced from a single sample in a study of T cell responses to AZD1222 COVID-19 vaccine. Clones were sequenced by immunoSEQ multiplex PCR, and TCRdb holds only the in-frame ones, with some missing. The sample holds about 100,000 clones; roughly 87% are singletons and the top ten take under 3.5%. This sample comprised peripheral blood, obtained on day 0 of AZD1222 vaccination. These receptors came from an adult in good health.

The rearrangement joins TRBV20-1 to TRBJ2-7; D is perhaps TRBD2 (5 bases). Trimming shortened V by 3 bases and J by 4 bases, and 7 bases separated the two germline ends. This CDR3 has 11 residues. CDR1 is DFQATT and CDR2 is SNEGSKA in the germline V gene (reference sequence). CDR3 region: CSASTGYEQYV. The DNA for the CDR3 is TGCAGTGCTAGTACGGGGTACGAGCAGTACGTC.

The rearrangement links TRBV4-2 to TRBJ1-6, with D perhaps matching TRBD1 (5 bases). CDR1 is LGHNA, CDR2 YNFKEQ, per germline. The CDR3 extends over 18 amino acids. The V gene lost 0 bases and the J gene lost 8 bases, with 20 bases spanning the gap. The CDR3 loop reads CASSQELEAGGLYSPLHF. CDR3 bases: TGTGCCAGCAGCCAAGAATTGGAAGCGGGGGGACTCTATTCACCCCTCCACTTT.

The genes are TRBV12-3 or TRBV12-4 and TRBJ2-2; D is unclear. V shed 3 bases and J shed 6 bases, with 8 bases lying between them. This CDR3 region has 13 residues. Written as DNA, the CDR3 is TGTGCCAGCAGTTTCGGGCTAGCCGGGGAGCTGTTTTTT. It codes for CASSFGLAGELFF.

CDR3: CASSLAVGEYGYTF. The CDR3 DNA is TGTGCCAGCAGCTTAGCGGTAGGGGAGTATGGCTACACCTTC. The V gene is TRBV7-2, the J gene TRBJ1-2; possible D gene TRBD1, 5 bases. The CDR3 spans 14 residues. Per germline, CDR1 SGHTA and CDR2 FQGNSA. V was trimmed by 0 bases and J by 5 bases, leaving 10 bases between them. The whole variable domain, filled in from reference TRBV7-2 and TRBJ1-2, reads GAGVSQSPSNKVTEKGKDVELRCDPISGHTALYWYRQSLGQGLEFLIYFQGNSAPDKSGLPSDRFSAERTGGSVSTLTIQRTQQEDSAVYLCASSLAVGEYGYTFGSGTRLTVV.

This chain connects TRBV3-1 (or the pseudogene TRBV3-2) to TRBJ2-3; no clear D gene. V lost 3 bases and J lost 6, with 4 bases in between. CDR1 and CDR2 (germline): LGHDT, YNNKEL (reference sequence). The CDR3 runs to 11 residues. The DNA of the CDR3 is TGTGCCAGCAGCCAGAGCGATACGCAGTATTTT. It yields the protein CASSQSDTQYF.

The chain combines TRBV18 with TRBJ1-5; 9 nucleotides agree with TRBD1. Germline V lookup: CDR1 KGHSH, CDR2 LQKENI. There are 14 residues in the CDR3. The V segment lost 5 bases and the J segment 6 bases; nucleotides outside the gene matches: 5. The CDR3 region has the DNA TGTGCCAGCTCAACACAGGGGGCGAGTCAGCCCCAGCATTTT. Amino acid sequence: CASSTQGASQPQHF.

This chain uses TRBV2 with TRBJ2-1; the D gene could be TRBD1 or TRBD2 (5 bases each). The length of the CDR3 is 15 residues. The germline V and J ends were trimmed by 3 bases and 7 bases, with 16 bases remaining between them. Germline V gene data show CDR1 as SNHLY and CDR2 as FYNNEI. The CDR3 region is CASSDRDGGRNEQFF. For the CDR3, the DNA is TGTGCCAGCAGTGACCGGGACGGCGGGCGAAATGAGCAGTTCTTC.

J is TRBJ2-3 and V is TRBV9, with TRBD1 matching 7 bases. CDR1 and CDR2 (germline): SGDLS, YYNGEE. CDR3 length equals 14 residues. After removal of 4 bases from V and 2 bases from J, the junction contained 4 bases not matched to a gene. The CDR3: CASSRGPLTDTQYF. CDR3 nucleotides: TGTGCCAGCAGCAGGGGGCCCCTCACAGATACGCAGTATTTT.

CDR3 amino acids: CATSDFTTSGYNEQFF. CDR3 DNA sequence: TGTGCCACCAGTGATTTCACGACTAGCGGGTACAATGAGCAGTTCTTC. The V gene is TRBV24-1, the J gene TRBJ2-1, with 10 nucleotides matching TRBD2. The CDR3 loop spans 16 amino acids. Germline V lookup: CDR1 KGHDR, CDR2 SFDVKD. J was trimmed by 4 bases and V by 1 base; bases with no gene match: 3.

The CDR3 nucleotides read TGTGCCAGCAGCGCCGCTAACTTAAACTATGGCTACACCTTC. Translated, it gives CASSAANLNYGYTF. The chain uses TRBV9 and TRBJ1-2; D gene unclear. Germline CDR1 SGDLS, CDR2 YYNGEE. The CDR3 covers 14 residues. The V end was cut by 3 bases, the J end by 2 bases, with 11 bases between.

This chain uses TRBV6-4 with TRBJ1-6; D uncertain. V dropped 5 bases and J dropped 9 bases, with 14 bases sitting between them. CDR1 is MRHNA, CDR2 SNTAGT, per germline. This CDR3 has 14 residues. The CDR3 nucleotides are TGTGCCAGCAGTAACGGGGTTGCTGGTTCACCCCTCCACTTT. This codes for CASSNGVAGSPLHF.

The rearrangement joins TRBV7-8 to TRBJ1-2; 11 bases align to TRBD1. Germline CDR1 is SGHVS and CDR2 is FQNEAQ. V trimming: 4 bases; J trimming: 3 bases; junction bases outside the gene matches: 7. The CDR3 covers 16 residues. This CDR3 reads CASSSMGQGEDYGYTF. As DNA, the CDR3 is TGTGCCAGCAGCTCGATGGGACAGGGGGAGGACTATGGCTACACCTTC.

V gene TRBV4-2 combines with J gene TRBJ1-2; D possibly corresponds to TRBD1 (5 bases). Germline CDR1 reads LGHNA; CDR2 reads YNFKEQ. V shed 1 base and J shed 0 bases, with 27 bases lying between them. The CDR3 loop spans 21 amino acids. CDR3 in amino acids: CASSQGPGLRPPWGPNYGYTF. As DNA, the CDR3 is TGTGCCAGCAGCCAAGGCCCGGGACTACGCCCGCCTTGGGGTCCTAACTATGGCTACACCTTC.

The rearrangement uses TRBV5-1 and TRBJ1-4; possible D gene TRBD1, 6 bases. Trimming shortened V by 3 bases and J by 8 bases, and 14 bases separated the two germline ends. Per germline, CDR1 SGHRS and CDR2 YFSETQ. The CDR3 totals 14 residues. CDR3 residues: CASSSQGSGEKLFF. The CDR3 coding sequence is TGCGCCAGCAGCTCACAGGGTTCGGGAGAAAAACTGTTTTTT.

CDR3 region: CASSQVRQETQYF. DNA of the CDR3: TGTGCCAGTAGTCAGGTGCGACAAGAGACCCAGTACTTC. This sequence joins TRBV19 and TRBJ2-5, with no clear D. The germline V and J ends were trimmed by 5 bases and 2 bases, with 9 bases remaining between them. This CDR3 region has 13 residues. Germline CDR1 and CDR2: LNHDA and SQIVND (reference sequence).

The chain couples TRBV27 to TRBJ1-2; perhaps TRBD1 as D (5 bases). The CDR3 is 15 amino acids. Trimming removed 8 bases at V and 1 base at J, with 17 bases between. Germline V CDR1 and CDR2: MNHEY, SMNVEV (reference sequence). CDR3 residues: CASGRTGRINYGYTF. The CDR3 DNA reads TGTGCCAGCGGCCGGACGGGGCGGATTAACTATGGCTACACCTTC.

V usage is TRBV11-3 and J usage is TRBJ1-2, with 9 bases matching TRBD1. CDR3 length: 15 amino acids. Germline V gene data show CDR1 as SGHNT and CDR2 as YENEEA. The J segment lost 7 bases and the V segment lost 4 bases, leaving 10 bases of the junction unmatched. The CDR3 nucleotides are TGTGCCAGCAGCTACGGACAGGGGAAACAACGTGGCTACACCTTC. It encodes CASSYGQGKQRGYTF.

This chain links TRBV27 with TRBJ1-1; the D is unclear. Germline values: CDR1 MNHEY, CDR2 SMNVEV (reference sequence). The CDR3 contains 14 residues. Between the trimmed V and J ends, which lost 2 bases and 2 bases, there was a span of 9 bases. The CDR3 loop is CASSLTRLNTEAFF. The CDR3 DNA reads as TGTGCCAGCAGTTTAACACGGCTCAACACTGAAGCTTTCTTT.

CDR3 amino acids: CASSSKGGSSSRTGNTIYF. The CDR3 nucleotides are TGTGCCAGCAGCTCAAAGGGAGGGAGTTCTTCGCGGACTGGAAACACCATATATTTT. This chain joins TRBV7-2 and TRBJ1-3; D gene ambiguous. The CDR3 loop spans 19 amino acids. Per germline, CDR1 SGHTA and CDR2 FQGNSA. Trimming removed 4 bases from V and 2 bases from J, with 24 bases in between.

The CDR3 DNA is TGTGCCAGCAGCTCGACAGATTCCAAAAACATTCAGTACTTC. Its translation: CASSSTDSKNIQYF. The J gene is TRBJ2-4, the V gene TRBV2; a possible D gene is TRBD1 (5 bases). Trimming left V 6 bases short and J 2 bases short, with 11 bases between. The CDR3 consists of 14 residues. Germline CDR1 reads SNHLY; CDR2 reads FYNNEI.

The V and J genes are TRBV9 and TRBJ2-1, with 7 nucleotides matching TRBD2. From germline, CDR1 is SGDLS and CDR2 YYNGEE. The CDR3 sequence is 14 residues long. Losses at the gene ends were 6 bases for V and 9 bases for J; bases not matched to a gene: 12. The CDR3 loop is CASTLGRGRGEQFF. The DNA for the CDR3 is TGTGCCAGCACCTTGGGGAGGGGCCGGGGTGAGCAGTTCTTC.

The sample holds a few counts of this clone. The chain uses TRBV4-2 and TRBJ2-1; 8 nucleotides agree with TRBD2. Germline CDR1 reads LGHNA; CDR2 reads YNFKEQ. Unmatched junction bases numbered 11, after V lost 0 bases and J lost 4 bases. This CDR3 is built from 18 residues. CDR3 in amino acids: CASSQDIRTSPIYNEQFF. CDR3 nucleotide sequence: TGTGCCAGCAGCCAAGATATTAGGACTAGCCCTATATACAATGAGCAGTTCTTC.

The chain links TRBV19 to TRBJ1-1, with D perhaps TRBD1 (6 bases). Per germline, CDR1 LNHDA and CDR2 SQIVND (reference sequence). The ends were cut back, 4 bases at V and 3 bases at J, with 15 bases in the middle. The CDR3 contains 15 residues. The CDR3 DNA follows: TGTGCCAGTAGTACCTACGGGGGGCGGGACACTGAAGCTTTCTTT. It translates to CASSTYGGRDTEAFF.

About this clone: One junction end does not reproduce the germline sequence, and a read error may be involved. The chain carries TRBV5-1 and TRBJ2-1; no clear D gene. The CDR3 extends over 14 amino acids. Germline CDR1 reads SGHRS; CDR2 reads YFSETQ. The CDR3 DNA sequence: TGTGCCAGCAGCTTCAATACGCGCTACAATGAGCAGTTCTTC. Its protein is CASSFNTRYNEQFF.

The gene calls are TRBV5-1 and TRBJ2-5; TRBD2 agrees at 13 bases. CDR1 SGHRS and CDR2 YFSETQ come from the germline V gene. This CDR3 spans 17 amino acids. The trim removed 0 bases at V and 4 bases at J, leaving 6 bases unmatched. CDR3 in DNA: TGCGCCAGCAGCTTGGAGGGACTAGCGGGGACACTAGAGACCCAGTACTTC. This sequence encodes CASSLEGLAGTLETQYF.

The rearrangement joins TRBV5-1 to TRBJ1-4; TRBD1 matches at 8 bases. The V gene end was trimmed by 4 bases and the J gene end by 7 bases; junction bases not matched to a gene: 6. Germline loops: CDR1 SGHRS, CDR2 YFSETQ. This CDR3 has 14 residues. The CDR3: CASSAQGGSEKLFF. CDR3 sequence (DNA): TGCGCCAGCAGCGCACAGGGGGGGTCTGAAAAACTGTTTTTT.

The chain links TRBV23-1 to TRBJ1-2; D is uncertain. TRBV23-1 is given ORF status, its function remaining uncertain. The CDR3 runs 13 residues. The V end was cut by 4 bases, the J end by 4 bases, with 10 bases between. As DNA, the CDR3 is TGCGCCAGCAGTCCACGCACCATCTATGGCTACACCTTC. The encoded protein is CASSPRTIYGYTF.